The next 6 T cell receptor beta chains were all read from a single sample in a study of T cells in Graves' hyperthyroidism and ophthalmopathy. It was RNA transcripts that yielded the amplified TCR beta CDR3 regions. A set of HTBI primers served as the primers for a first-round RT-PCR of the TCR CDR3. A single record per CDR3 protein comes from TCRdb applying MiXCR to the multiplex PCR reads. Of roughly 710,000 distinct CDR3 sequences in the sample, approximately 40% were seen once. Material: blood. Every receptor here comes from a woman aged 40 to 55 with Graves' hyperthyroidism.

The CDR3, as DNA: TGTGCCAGCAGTGACCGAGGGGGGCAAGAGACCCAGTACTTC. As protein: CASSDRGGQETQYF. This chain links TRBV2 with TRBJ2-5; D may correspond to TRBD1 or TRBD2 (6 bases each). V shed 3 bases and J shed 2 bases, with 10 bases lying between them. This CDR3 is 14 amino acids long. Germline CDR1 reads SNHLY; CDR2 reads FYNNEI.

Turning to this clonotype: A much bigger clone sits one base away, suggesting this may be a read error. This CDR3 reads CAISYGTGEAFF. The CDR3 region has the DNA TGTGCCATCAGTTATGGTACAGGGGAAGCTTTCTTT. The rearrangement joins TRBV10-3 to TRBJ1-1, with a tentative D call TRBD1 (6 bases). The CDR3 runs 12 residues. Germline-derived CDR1 and CDR2 are ENHRY and SYGVKD. V lost 5 bases and J 8 bases, leaving 12 bases between the germline ends.

Comment on this clonotype: The junction and the germline gene differ at one end; a read error may be behind it. This chain links TRBV20-1 with TRBJ1-1; 7 nucleotides agree with TRBD1. This CDR3 region has 13 residues. In germline, CDR1 is DFQATT, CDR2 SNEGSKA (reference sequence). The CDR3 protein is CSAPRQGWTEASF. The CDR3 coding sequence is TGCAGTGCCCCTCGACAGGGTTGGACTGAAGCTTCCTTT.

This clonotype has a handful of counts. The junction departs from germline at one end; a sequencing error may be responsible. The rearrangement uses TRBV10-3 and TRBJ1-1, with 10 bases identical to TRBD1. Looked up from germline, CDR1 is ENHRY and CDR2 is SYGVKD. There are 14 residues in the CDR3. CDR3 nucleotide sequence: TGTGCCAGCAGTGAGACAGGGGGCGGCACTGAAGCTTTCTTT. Protein product: CASSETGGGTEAFF.

This clonotype has only a few counts. The chain joins TRBV7-9 to TRBJ1-1, with D perhaps TRBD1 (6 bases). Between the trimmed V and J ends, which lost 1 base and 1 base, there was a span of 10 bases. CDR3 length: 15 residues. Germline V gene data show CDR1 as SEHNR and CDR2 as FQNEAQ (reference sequence). CDR3 DNA: TGTGCCAGCAGCTTAGTGGGACACCCGAACACTGAAGCTTTCTTT. Encoded protein: CASSLVGHPNTEAFF.

The chain recombines TRBV7-4 with TRBJ1-5; 9 nucleotides match TRBD1. The CDR3 runs to 16 residues. The J segment lost 4 bases and the V segment lost 3 bases, leaving 7 bases of the junction unmatched. Germline CDR1 reads SGHVT; CDR2 reads SQSDAQ. The CDR3 nucleotides are TGTGCCAGCAGCTTTTGGGGACAGGGTCATAATCAGCCCCAGCATTTT. Protein sequence: CASSFWGQGHNQPQHF.